These 20 T cell receptor beta chains share one sample of origin, sequenced in a study of CD8 T cells in ankylosing spondylitis. TCRdb re-derived calls from the 5' RACE reads in MiXCR, one entry per CDR3 protein. The sample holds about 400,000 distinct CDR3 sequences, 20% to 25% seen once. The sequenced material came from blood, either unsorted or a sorted T cell fraction (not recorded which). Source of these receptors: a male donor with ankylosing spondylitis or in good health (not recorded which).

This clonotype was detected ten times or more. The rearrangement links TRBV7-9 to TRBJ2-3, with unresolved D. Deletions cut 5 bases from V and 2 bases from J, with 5 bases between. This CDR3 region has 12 residues. The germline gives CDR1 SEHNR, CDR2 FQNEAQ (reference sequence). The CDR3: CASSAFTDTQYF. DNA for the CDR3: TGTGCCAGCAGCGCCTTCACAGATACGCAGTATTTT.

The chain links TRBV20-1 to TRBJ1-2; D is unresolved. The CDR3 has 9 residues. V gave up 7 bases and J gave up 4 bases, with 4 bases separating them. The germline V gene encodes CDR1 DFQATT and CDR2 SNEGSKA (reference sequence). CDR3 amino acids: CSVGYGYTF. For the CDR3, the DNA is TGCAGTGTCGGCTATGGCTACACCTTC.

V and J are TRBV2 and TRBJ2-7, with D possibly matching TRBD2 (6 bases). CDR1 SNHLY and CDR2 FYNNEI come from the germline V gene. This CDR3 comprises 14 residues. The ends were cut back, 5 bases at V and 2 bases at J, with 13 bases in the middle. The CDR3 sequence: CASSRMRGTYEQYF. The CDR3 DNA follows: TGTGCCAGCAGTCGTATGCGGGGCACCTACGAGCAGTACTTC.

J is TRBJ2-7 and V is TRBV15; D ambiguous. There are 16 residues in the CDR3. The V end was cut by 0 bases, the J end by 0 bases, with 12 bases between. Germline lookup yields CDR1 LNHNV and CDR2 YYDKDF (reference sequence). Written as DNA, the CDR3 is TGTGCCACCAGCAGAGACTTCAGCTTAAGCTCCTACGAGCAGTACTTC. Its protein is CATSRDFSLSSYEQYF.

This chain connects TRBV20-1 to TRBJ2-1; 7 nucleotides align to TRBD1. The CDR3 is made up of 14 amino acids. J gave up 5 bases and V 5 bases, and 9 bases lay outside the gene matches. The germline V gene encodes CDR1 DFQATT and CDR2 SNEGSKA (reference sequence). The DNA of the CDR3 is TGCAGTGCTCATTCCTGGGACAGAAACAATGAGCAGTTCTTC. Its translation: CSAHSWDRNNEQFF.

V usage is TRBV10-1 and J usage is TRBJ1-1; no definite D call. From germline, CDR1 is WNHNN and CDR2 SYGVQD (reference sequence). This CDR3 has 13 residues. V dropped 3 bases and J dropped 4 bases, with 9 bases sitting between them. The DNA of the CDR3 is TGCGCCAGCAGTGACTCACCGGGCACTGAAGCTTTCTTT. Its protein product is CASSDSPGTEAFF.

The V call is TRBV6-5, the J call TRBJ1-5; D perhaps matches TRBD1 (6 bases). CDR3 length: 14 amino acids. Germline CDR1 is MNHEY and CDR2 is SVGAGI. The ends were cut back, 2 bases at V and 9 bases at J, with 14 bases in the middle. The CDR3 loop is CASSYTQGIVPQHF. DNA of the CDR3: TGTGCCAGCAGTTACACCCAGGGGATCGTGCCCCAGCATTTT.

J is TRBJ2-2 and V is TRBV2, with D maybe TRBD1 (6 bases). V lost 3 bases and J 7 bases, leaving 21 bases between the germline ends. The CDR3 is 17 amino acids. Germline V gene lookup returns CDR1 SNHLY and CDR2 FYNNEI. The CDR3 protein is CASSDGTGQTSGGELFF. DNA for the CDR3: TGTGCCAGCAGTGACGGGACCGGACAGACCTCCGGCGGGGAGCTGTTTTTT. The variable domain in full, completed from reference TRBV2 and TRBJ2-2, reads EPEVTQTPSHQVTQMGQEVILRCVPISNHLYFYWYRQILGQKVEFLVSFYNNEISEKSEIFDDQFSVERPDGSNFTLKIRSTKLEDSAMYFCASSDGTGQTSGGELFFGEGSRLTVL.

The chain uses TRBV7-9 and TRBJ2-1; no reliable D call. V lost 3 bases and J lost 3, with 12 bases in between. This CDR3 region has 15 residues. CDR1 and CDR2 from the germline V gene are SEHNR and FQNEAQ (reference sequence). Here the CDR3 reads CASSFSTSYYNEQFF. The CDR3 region has the DNA TGTGCCAGCAGCTTCTCGACAAGCTACTACAATGAGCAGTTCTTC.

V and J are TRBV29-1 and TRBJ2-1; 7 positions match TRBD2. The CDR3 loop spans 14 amino acids. Germline assignment: CDR1 SQVTM and CDR2 ANQGSEA. After removal of 3 bases from V and 3 bases from J, the junction contained 5 bases not matched to a gene. CDR3 bases: TGCAGCGTTGATTGGGGGGGACGCTACAATGAGCAGTTCTTC. Protein sequence: CSVDWGGRYNEQFF.

The chain combines TRBV7-9 with TRBJ1-1; D uncertain. The CDR3 runs to 12 residues. V shed 4 bases and J shed 7 bases, with 10 bases lying between them. Germline lookup yields CDR1 SEHNR and CDR2 FQNEAQ (reference sequence). The CDR3 spells CASSSTTGEAFF. CDR3 coding DNA: TGTGCCAGCAGCTCGACGACCGGTGAAGCTTTCTTT. The entire variable domain, with the rest obtained from reference TRBV7-9 and TRBJ1-1, is as follows: DTGVSQNPRHKITKRGQNVTFRCDPISEHNRLYWYRQTLGQGPEFLTYFQNEAQLEKSRLLSDRFSAERPKGSFSTLEIQRTEQGDSAMYLCASSSTTGEAFFGQGTRLTVV.

There are a few counts of this clonotype. The gene calls are TRBV28 and TRBJ1-2, with a tentative D call TRBD1 (5 bases). There are 14 residues in the CDR3. The germline V gene encodes CDR1 MDHEN and CDR2 SYDVKM. The V end lost 5 bases, the J end lost 8 bases, and 18 bases lay between the germline ends. This CDR3 is CASSRYGGVKGYTF. In DNA, the CDR3 is TGTGCCAGCAGTAGATATGGGGGGGTTAAGGGCTACACCTTC.

V usage is TRBV5-5 and J usage is TRBJ2-2, with D maybe TRBD1 (6 bases). The CDR3 spans 14 residues. Trimming left V 3 bases short and J 2 bases short, with 8 bases between. Germline V gives CDR1 SGHKS, CDR2 YYEKEE (reference sequence). The CDR3 is CASSWTVNTGELFF. The CDR3 bases are TGTGCCAGCAGCTGGACAGTTAACACCGGGGAGCTGTTTTTT.

The chain is built from TRBV20-1 and TRBJ2-3; D unresolved. Per germline, CDR1 DFQATT and CDR2 SNEGSKA (reference sequence). V dropped 0 bases and J dropped 1 base, with 14 bases sitting between them. The CDR3 sequence is 16 residues long. The CDR3 sequence: CSARERIESGTDTQYF. The DNA for the CDR3 is TGCAGTGCTAGAGAACGAATAGAGAGTGGCACAGATACGCAGTATTTT.

The chain combines TRBV5-1 with TRBJ2-7; the match to TRBD1 covers 10 bases. This CDR3 is 14 amino acids long. Germline CDR1 and CDR2: SGHRS and YFSETQ. Trimming cost V 8 bases and J 8 bases; bases outside gene matches: 13. The CDR3: CASKSGTGDLQQYF. The CDR3 DNA reads as TGCGCCAGTAAGTCAGGGACAGGGGATCTTCAGCAGTACTTC.

This clonotype was seen a few times. The chain uses TRBV7-8 and TRBJ2-5; 9 bases fit TRBD1. The length of the CDR3 is 16 residues. Germline V gene data show CDR1 as SGHVS and CDR2 as FQNEAQ. Unmatched junction bases numbered 5, after V lost 1 base and J lost 2 bases. CDR3 in amino acids: CASSLGTGATQETQYF. CDR3 coding DNA: TGTGCCAGCAGCTTAGGGACAGGGGCCACACAAGAGACCCAGTACTTC.

This clonotype was counted ten times or more. The rearrangement joins TRBV12-3 or TRBV12-4 to TRBJ2-7; weak D call: TRBD2 (5 bases). V was trimmed by 1 base and J by 0 bases, leaving 7 bases between them. The CDR3 sequence is 14 residues long. CDR3: CASSLVGDSYEQYF. CDR3 nucleotides: TGTGCCAGCAGTTTAGTGGGAGACTCCTACGAGCAGTACTTC.

The V call is TRBV6-1, the J call TRBJ2-3, with 9 bases lining up with TRBD2. CDR1 and CDR2 from the germline V gene are MNHNS and SASEGT. This CDR3 comprises 18 residues. V was pared by 0 bases and J by 3 bases, with 10 bases of the junction left unmatched. CDR3 amino acids: CASSEAYWLAGSTDTQYF. As DNA, the CDR3 is TGTGCCAGCAGTGAAGCTTATTGGCTAGCGGGGTCAACAGATACGCAGTATTTT.

This clonotype was seen a handful of times. V gene TRBV4-1 combines with J gene TRBJ1-1; D unclear. V was cut by 3 bases and J by 7 bases, with 15 bases left in between. There are 14 residues in the CDR3. The germline V gene encodes CDR1 MGHRA and CDR2 YSYEKL. DNA for the CDR3: TGCGCCAGCAGCCATCTTGAGGGAGCTCATGAAGCTTTCTTT. It specifies CASSHLEGAHEAFF.

This clonotype was counted a few times. The chain recombines TRBV12-3 or TRBV12-4 with TRBJ2-7; no reliable D call. Trimming left V 5 bases short and J 4 bases short, with 15 bases between. CDR3 length: 14 amino acids. CDR3 sequence: CASSGPLTTYEQYF. Here the CDR3 DNA reads TGTGCCAGCAGTGGGCCCTTAACAACTTACGAGCAGTACTTC.